Included here is one TCR beta chain sequence, with context. The sample comes from a study of blood T cell repertoires in COVID-19. At the level of the study: Collection of acute and convalescent COVID-19 samples took place in the United States, Italy and Spain. Sources were T cells, B-cell-depleted T cells, or PBMCs; the material itself was cDNA or gDNA.

The germline V gene has CDR1 SGHRS and CDR2 YFSETQ. V lost 1 base to trimming and J lost 9 bases, with 11 bases between them. The CDR3 length is 13 residues. In the authors' methods: Amplified reference gene primers provided the basis for estimating nucleated cell counts. The method was immunoSEQ multiplex PCR; TCRdb's version includes in-frame clones alone and lacks a portion of them. V and J calls and clone size follow that table, whereas D and trimming were derived from the DNA. The data show about 82,000 clones, about 85% seen once. Sequencing input: peripheral blood. The receptor's source is a man at least 80 years old with active or convalescent COVID-19. The V call is TRBV5-1, the J call TRBJ2-1; tentatively, D is TRBD2 (6 bases). CDR3 DNA sequence: TGCGCCAGCAGCTTGCTGGGGAGGTTTGAGCAGTTCTTC. Residues: CASSLLGRFEQFF.